A single sample is the source of the 14 T cell receptor beta chains below, sequenced in a study of T cell responses to AZD1222 COVID-19 vaccine. Sequenced by immunoSEQ multiplex PCR; TCRdb stores in-frame clones only, minus some. The repertoire includes fewer than 150,000 clones, approximately 90% of them detected once, and roughly a tenth sits in the top ten. The sample was peripheral blood, taken 28 days after the second AZD1222 dose. These receptors were taken from an adult who received the AZD1222 COVID-19 vaccine.

The J gene is TRBJ1-1, the V gene TRBV30; D not resolved. Looked up from germline, CDR1 is GTSNPN and CDR2 is SVGIG (reference sequence). V was trimmed by 0 bases and J by 4 bases, leaving 3 bases between them. This CDR3 is 11 amino acids long. The CDR3 sequence: CAWSVSTEAFF. In DNA, the CDR3 is TGTGCCTGGAGTGTAAGCACTGAAGCTTTCTTT. The variable domain in full, with the rest retrieved from reference TRBV30 and TRBJ1-1, is SQTIHQWPATLVQPVGSPLSLECTVEGTSNPNLYWYRQAAGRGLQLLFYSVGIGQISSEVPQNLSASRPQDRQFILSSKKLLLSDSGFYLCAWSVSTEAFFGQGTRLTVV.

The gene calls are TRBV10-2 and TRBJ1-1, with D possibly matching TRBD1 (6 bases). The CDR3 has 14 residues. V was cut by 7 bases and J by 1 base, with 13 bases left in between. Germline CDR1 reads WSHSY; CDR2 reads SAAADI. CDR3 DNA sequence: TGCGCCAGCACGTGGAACAGGGCGAACACTGAAGCTTTCTTT. Residues: CASTWNRANTEAFF.

The V gene is TRBV5-1, the J gene TRBJ2-2; D might be TRBD1 (6 bases). CDR3 length: 15 residues. Germline V gene lookup returns CDR1 SGHRS and CDR2 YFSETQ. Trimming took 2 bases from V and 0 from J, leaving 8 bases between them. CDR3: CASSLGTTNTGELFF. The CDR3 coding sequence is TGCGCCAGCAGCTTAGGGACAACGAACACCGGGGAGCTGTTTTTT. Using reference TRBV5-1 and TRBJ2-2 for the parts outside the CDR3, the full variable domain is KAGVTQTPRYLIKTRGQQVTLSCSPISGHRSVSWYQQTPGQGLQFLFEYFSETQRNKGNFPGRFSGRQFSNSRSEMNVSTLELGDSALYLCASSLGTTNTGELFFGEGSRLTVL.

In this sample, this clone turned up once. V gene TRBV5-1 combines with J gene TRBJ1-4, with D unresolved. The CDR3 length is 16 residues. Trimming removed 0 bases at V and 7 bases at J, with 16 bases between. CDR1 is SGHRS and CDR2 is YFSETQ in the germline V gene. The CDR3 nucleotides are TGCGCCAGCAGCTTGGGGTCCCAAAGCCGAGGTGAAAAACTGTTTTTT. Amino acids: CASSLGSQSRGEKLFF.

The V gene is TRBV10-3, the J gene TRBJ2-2; 8 bases map to TRBD1. The CDR3 covers 16 residues. Germline values: CDR1 ENHRY, CDR2 SYGVKD. V lost 3 bases and J lost 1; bases outside the gene matches: 4. The DNA of the CDR3 is TGTGCCATCAGTGACCGGGACAGGAAGAACACCGGGGAGCTGTTTTTT. The encoded protein is CAISDRDRKNTGELFF.

The J gene is TRBJ2-5, the V gene TRBV7-2; D perhaps matches TRBD2 (6 bases). This CDR3 has 15 residues. Germline-derived CDR1 and CDR2 are SGHTA and FQGNSA. V shed 5 bases and J shed 2 bases, with 15 bases lying between them. CDR3 protein: CASSLQRGDQETQYF. The CDR3 DNA is TGTGCCAGCAGCCTCCAGCGCGGGGATCAAGAGACCCAGTACTTC.

The chain couples TRBV3-1 (or the pseudogene TRBV3-2) to TRBJ1-4; weak D call: TRBD1 (5 bases). Germline V lookup: CDR1 LGHDT, CDR2 YNNKEL (reference sequence). CDR3 length equals 18 residues. The V end was cut by 0 bases, the J end by 8 bases, with 22 bases between. The chain's CDR3 is CASSQEGVGRGGNEKLFF. The CDR3 bases are TGTGCCAGCAGCCAAGAGGGAGTTGGGAGGGGAGGAAACGAAAAACTGTTTTTT.

This clone has just one count. The chain couples TRBV13 to TRBJ2-3; D ambiguous. This CDR3 comprises 14 residues. CDR1 is PRHDT, CDR2 FYEKMQ, per germline (reference sequence). With 1 base removed from V and 0 bases from J, the gap between germline ends came to 5 bases. CDR3 in amino acids: CASSLDKSTDTQYF. The CDR3, as DNA: TGTGCCAGCAGCTTAGATAAGAGCACAGATACGCAGTATTTT.

This chain uses TRBV7-9 with TRBJ1-1; 7 bases are shared with TRBD1. This CDR3 region has 17 residues. The V gene's germline CDR1 is SEHNR and CDR2 FQNEAQ (reference sequence). The J segment lost 3 bases and the V segment lost 3 bases, leaving 13 bases of the junction unmatched. The CDR3 loop is CASSLSRGVARHTEAFF. CDR3 DNA sequence: TGTGCCAGCAGCTTGTCCAGGGGGGTTGCCCGACACACTGAAGCTTTCTTT.

The chain has TRBV12-5 and TRBJ2-1; TRBD2 agrees at 8 bases. J was trimmed by 7 bases and V by 0 bases; bases with no gene match: 8. CDR1 and CDR2 (germline): LGHNT, FRNRAP. The length of the CDR3 is 16 residues. CDR3 in DNA: TGTGCTAGTGGTTTGGTACGGGGGACTAGGCGGAATGAGCAGTTCTTC. Translated, it gives CASGLVRGTRRNEQFF.

The rearrangement joins TRBV18 to TRBJ2-4; D possibly uses TRBD1 or TRBD2 (5 bases each). Germline CDR1 and CDR2: KGHSH and LQKENI. V dropped 5 bases and J dropped 3 bases, with 14 bases sitting between them. This CDR3 contains 15 residues. Written as DNA, the CDR3 is TGTGCCAGCTCAGTAGGGGTCGGAGGCAAAAACATTCAGTACTTC. Protein: CASSVGVGGKNIQYF.

The gene calls are TRBV10-3 and TRBJ1-5; possible D gene TRBD1, 6 bases. The V end lost 5 bases, the J end lost 2 bases, and 13 bases lay between the germline ends. The CDR3 sequence is 15 residues long. Germline V gene sequence: CDR1 ENHRY, CDR2 SYGVKD. The CDR3 is CAISQGFSGNQPQHF. Here the CDR3 DNA reads TGTGCCATCAGTCAGGGGTTTAGTGGCAATCAGCCCCAGCATTTT.

The V gene is TRBV11-2, the J gene TRBJ1-1; D not resolved. Per the germline V gene, CDR1 is SGHAT and CDR2 is FQNNGV. V was trimmed by 7 bases and J by 0 bases, leaving 12 bases between them. There are 14 residues in the CDR3. The CDR3 nucleotides read TGTGCCAGCACTATTAGGACCATGAACACTGAAGCTTTCTTT. This sequence encodes CASTIRTMNTEAFF.

V usage is TRBV7-2 and J usage is TRBJ1-5; D is undetermined. The ends were cut back, 5 bases at V and 2 bases at J, with 13 bases in the middle. The germline CDR1 and CDR2 sequences are SGHTA and FQGNSA. This CDR3 is built from 15 residues. The CDR3: CASSPGPGRNQPQHF. The DNA for the CDR3 is TGTGCCAGCAGCCCCGGCCCCGGGCGCAATCAGCCCCAGCATTTT.